This TCR beta chain is from a study of technical replicates of blood from four donors. Only one count was recorded for this clone. This CDR3 has 15 amino acids. Germline lookup yields CDR1 SGHTS and CDR2 YDEGEE. V was trimmed by 0 bases and J by 6 bases, leaving 10 bases between them. Assay: immunoSEQ multiplex PCR; the TCRdb copy retains only in-frame clones and omits some. The table has about 48,000 clones, roughly 90% seen once. The sample was PBMCs. The clonotype was recovered from a human donor in good health. Some clones in this sample may be carry-over from other donors' samples. V is TRBV5-8 and J is TRBJ1-6, with D hard to call. The CDR3, as DNA: TGTGCCAGCAGCTTGGGGGCCAGCTTTAATTCACCCCTCCACTTT. Translating it yields CASSLGASFNSPLHF.